Listed below are T cell receptor beta chains from one sample, sequenced in a study of CD8 T cells in ankylosing spondylitis. Using its own MiXCR run on the 5' RACE reads, TCRdb lists one record per CDR3 protein. This table holds 250,000 or so distinct CDR3 sequences, 20% to 30% found once. Input material: blood, either unsorted or a sorted T cell fraction (not recorded which). These TCRs come from a male donor with ankylosing spondylitis or in good health (not recorded which). CDR3s include the opening cysteine and the closing phenylalanine or tryptophan. The D gene is left open where the match is weak. The size of a clone is reported for some rows only, either as once, few or many, or as a class for expanded clones.

many	-	TRBV6-1	TRBJ2-3	TGTGCCAGCTCCCCAGACCGGGGAGATACGCAGTATTTT	CASSPDRGDTQYF
many	TRBD1	TRBV12-3/TRBV12-4	TRBJ2-5	TGTGCCAGCACCTCAGACAGGGGGGAGACCCAGTACTTC	CASTSDRGETQYF
few	-	TRBV10-3	TRBJ2-7	TGTGCCATCAGTGATAGCCGGATCTCCTACGAGCAGTACTTC	CAISDSRISYEQYF
many	-	TRBV5-1	TRBJ1-6	TGCGCCAGCAGCCCGGGACTCCGGGACTCACCCCTCCACTTT	CASSPGLRDSPLHF
-	-	TRBV19	TRBJ1-2	TGTGCCAGCCGCCCAGAGAGGGAGCTTGGCTACACCTTC	CASRPERELGYTF
-	TRBD2	TRBV7-2	TRBJ2-5	TGTGCCAGCAGCTTAGCCGGGCTAGCGGGGGGTGAAGAGACCCAGTACTTC	CASSLAGLAGGEETQYF
-	-	TRBV5-1	TRBJ2-7	TGCGCCAGCAGCCATTCTTCCCTCCGGGAAGGAGAGCAGTACTTC	CASSHSSLREGEQYF
many	TRBD1	TRBV2	TRBJ2-1	TGTGCCAGCAGTGTTCGTACAGGGGATTATCGTGAGCAGTTCTTC	CASSVRTGDYREQFF
-	-	TRBV7-2	TRBJ1-6	TGTGCCAGCAGCTGGCGTAATTCACCCCTCCACTTT	CASSWRNSPLHF
-	-	TRBV4-1	TRBJ2-7	TGCGCCAGCAGCCATACCGGCCCAACCGAGCAGTACTTC	CASSHTGPTEQYF
many	-	TRBV11-2	TRBJ2-5	TGTGCCAGCAGCTTAGGGGACCAGGCCCAAGAGACCCAGTACTTC	CASSLGDQAQETQYF
many	-	TRBV10-3	TRBJ2-5	TGTGCCATCAGGGGGGGAGAAGAGACCCAGTACTTC	CAIRGGEETQYF
few	-	TRBV20-1	TRBJ2-7	TGCAGTGCTAGCCCGGGCCGGACCTACGAGCAGTACTTC	CSASPGRTYEQYF
-	TRBD2	TRBV28	TRBJ2-5	TGTGCCAGCAGTTTATCTAGCGGCCGGGGGACCCAGTACTTC	CASSLSSGRGTQYF
-	TRBD2	TRBV2	TRBJ2-3	TGTGCCAGCATAGCTTCCGGGACTAGATCATATGCGCAGTATTTT	CASIASGTRSYAQYF
-	-	TRBV7-9	TRBJ1-2	TGTGCCAGCAGCTTAATCACGGATAACTATGGCTACACCTTC	CASSLITDNYGYTF
-	-	TRBV2	TRBJ1-2	TGTGCCAGCAGTGAAACCGGGACACCCTATTCTAACTATGGCTACACCTTC	CASSETGTPYSNYGYTF
many	-	TRBV18	TRBJ2-5	TGTGCCAGCTCACCAAGGCGGACAGTGTACCAAGAGACCCAGTACTTC	CASSPRRTVYQETQYF
once	-	TRBV12-3/TRBV12-4	TRBJ1-5	TGTGCCAGCATGACTGATGGGGGGTATAGCAATCAGCCCCAGCATTTT	CASMTDGGYSNQPQHF
-	TRBD1	TRBV4-1	TRBJ2-1	TGCGCCAGCAGCCCCCCCGGGACAGGGAACTACAATGAGCAGTTCTTC	CASSPPGTGNYNEQFF
few	TRBD1	TRBV20-1	TRBJ2-7	TGCAGTGCCCGGGACAGTGGGATCTACGAGCAGTACTTC	CSARDSGIYEQYF
few	-	TRBV11-2	TRBJ2-5	TGTGCCAGCAGCGAGGGACCCCAGACCCAGTACTTC	CASSEGPQTQYF
once	TRBD1	TRBV7-9	TRBJ1-1	TGTGCCAGCAGCCCATTTGGACAGGAGGACACTGAAGCTTTCTTT	CASSPFGQEDTEAFF
-	TRBD1	TRBV5-1	TRBJ2-7	TGCGCCAGTCGCGGGACAGGGAGCCACGAGCAGTACTTC	CASRGTGSHEQYF
few	TRBD1	TRBV6-1	TRBJ1-2	TGTGCCAGCAGAACCGAATCTGGACAGGGAACTTACGGCTACACCTTC	CASRTESGQGTYGYTF
many	-	TRBV29-1	TRBJ1-4	TGCAGCGTTGTAGGTTCGCCTAATGAAAAACTGTTTTTT	CSVVGSPNEKLFF
-	TRBD1	TRBV18	TRBJ2-1	TGTGCCAGCTCACTGGGACAGGGGGCCCTACACTACAATGAGCAGTTCTTC	CASSLGQGALHYNEQFF
-	-	TRBV10-3	TRBJ1-2	TGTGCCATCAGTGAGTCGATGCAGTTCATGGGCTACACCTTC	CAISESMQFMGYTF
many	TRBD1	TRBV7-9	TRBJ1-1	TGTGCCAGCAGACGCATAGGGGGCGGCGGTGACACTGAAGCTTTCTTT	CASRRIGGGGDTEAFF
many	TRBD1	TRBV15	TRBJ1-5	TGTGCCACCAGTCAGACAGGGGGAAGCAATCAGCCCCAGCATTTT	CATSQTGGSNQPQHF
many	TRBD1	TRBV7-2	TRBJ2-7	TGTGCCAGCAGCTTGGACAACACAGGGGCCTACGAGCAGTACTTC	CASSLDNTGAYEQYF
-	-	TRBV19	TRBJ2-3	TGTGCCAGTTCAGCCTTGGCTACAGATACGCAGTATTTT	CASSALATDTQYF
many	-	TRBV7-2	TRBJ1-3	TGTGCCAGCAGCTTCGGGGGCTCTGGAAACACCATATATTTT	CASSFGGSGNTIYF
-	-	TRBV20-1	TRBJ1-5	TGCAGTGCTAGAGTGGGGCCTGGCAATCAGCCCCAGCATTTT	CSARVGPGNQPQHF
-	TRBD1	TRBV6-1	TRBJ2-1	TGTGCCAGCAGGCCCGCCGACAGGGGCTCCTACAATGAGCAGTTCTTC	CASRPADRGSYNEQFF
few	-	TRBV13	TRBJ2-3	TGTGCCAGCGGTTCATATGTAGGGCAGAGAGGCACAGATACGCAGTATTTT	CASGSYVGQRGTDTQYF
-	-	TRBV12-3/TRBV12-4	TRBJ1-2	TGTGCCAGCAGTGCTAGTTTAGTCCGGAATTTGCACACCTTC	CASSASLVRNLHTF
few	-	TRBV20-1	TRBJ2-4	TGCAGTGCTGACGACTCGCAATTCAACATTCAGTACTTC	CSADDSQFNIQYF
many	-	TRBV20-1	TRBJ2-3	TGCAGTGCTAGAATAGCGGTGAGCACAGATACGCAGTATTTT	CSARIAVSTDTQYF
many	-	TRBV12-3/TRBV12-4	TRBJ2-7	TGTGCCAGCAGTTTAGTACCGAGCTACGAGCAGTACTTC	CASSLVPSYEQYF
-	-	TRBV21-1	TRBJ2-1	TGTGCCTGCAGCACGCAGGTAGGGAGGGGCCCCTACAATGAGCAGTTCTTC	CACSTQVGRGPYNEQFF
few	-	TRBV12-3/TRBV12-4	TRBJ2-3	TGTGCCAGCAGTACCTGGGATACGCAGTATTTT	CASSTWDTQYF